One and the same sample provided the 30 T cell receptor beta chains below, sequenced in a study of blood T cell repertoires in COVID-19. Data came from immunoSEQ multiplex PCR; TCRdb stores just in-frame clones and leaves some out. The table records about 130,000 clones, 86% of them present only once. Sequencing was done on a sample of peripheral blood. The receptors come from a woman aged 70-85 years with COVID-19, enrolled during active disease.

DNA for the CDR3: TGCAGTGCTAGTGCGCAGGGTGCCGTGGGGTATAATTCACCCCTCCACTTT. Translating it yields CSASAQGAVGYNSPLHF. The chain is built from TRBV20-1 and TRBJ1-6; a possible D gene is TRBD1 (5 bases). Per the germline V gene, CDR1 is DFQATT and CDR2 is SNEGSKA (reference sequence). The CDR3 is 17 amino acids. Trimming left V 3 bases short and J 4 bases short, with 19 bases between.

This clone has only one observation. The sample holds other DNA sequences that translate to the same CDR3. The chain couples TRBV27 to TRBJ2-2, with 8 bases matching TRBD2. Germline CDR1 MNHEY, CDR2 SMNVEV (reference sequence). The CDR3 has 15 amino acids. After removal of 5 bases from V and 1 base from J, the junction contained 3 bases not matched to a gene. CDR3 sequence reads: CASSPRGGNTGELFF. The DNA of the CDR3 is TGTGCCAGCAGTCCTCGGGGGGGGAACACCGGGGAGCTGTTTTTT.

The CDR3 nucleotides read TGTGCCAGCATCCCGGGTAGACGGCCCTATGGCTACACCTTC. Protein: CASIPGRRPYGYTF. The V call is TRBV27, the J call TRBJ1-2; D not certain. There are 14 residues in the CDR3. CDR1 is MNHEY and CDR2 is SMNVEV in the germline V gene (reference sequence). Trimming removed 7 bases at V and 4 bases at J, with 16 bases between.

The rearrangement joins TRBV5-4 to TRBJ1-5; TRBD1 matches at 8 bases. From germline, CDR1 is SGHNT and CDR2 YYREEE (reference sequence). V shed 0 bases and J 7 bases; nucleotides not matched to a gene: 3. The CDR3 has 14 amino acids. CDR3 bases: TGTGCCAGCAGCTTGGACAGGGGGGTCCAGCCCCAGCATTTT. As protein: CASSLDRGVQPQHF.

The chain combines TRBV29-1 with TRBJ2-5; possibly TRBD1 for D (6 bases). Germline CDR1 reads SQVTM; CDR2 reads ANQGSEA. The CDR3 spans 13 residues. Trimming took 7 bases from V and 0 from J, leaving 12 bases between them. CDR3 nucleotides: TGCAGCGAGCTGGACAGCAACCAAGAGACCCAGTACTTC. This translates into CSELDSNQETQYF.

This chain joins TRBV4-2 and TRBJ2-7; 10 nucleotides line up with TRBD1. This CDR3 has 17 amino acids. Germline V gene data show CDR1 as LGHNA and CDR2 as YNFKEQ. V shed 1 base and J 5 bases; nucleotides not matched to a gene: 11. The DNA for the CDR3 is TGTGCCAGCAGCCAAGGGGCACCGGGACAGGGGTCTAACGAGCAGTACTTC. Its protein product is CASSQGAPGQGSNEQYF.

The chain carries TRBV5-6 and TRBJ2-5; 8 positions agree with TRBD1. Germline assignment: CDR1 SGHDT and CDR2 YYEEEE. Trimming cost V 5 bases and J 6 bases; bases outside gene matches: 6. The CDR3 length is 13 residues. The CDR3 DNA is TGTGCCAGCAGTTACGACAGGGGTAAGACCCAGTACTTC. Residues: CASSYDRGKTQYF.

The chain recombines TRBV28 with TRBJ2-2, with TRBD2 matching 7 bases. Germline loops: CDR1 MDHEN, CDR2 SYDVKM. The CDR3 runs to 14 residues. The junction had 5 bases not matched to a gene; V was cut back by 3 bases and J by 7 bases. The DNA for the CDR3 is TGTGCCAGCAGTTTCGGGGGGTGGGGCGGGGAGCTGTTTTTT. Its translation: CASSFGGWGGELFF.

The chain is built from TRBV6-5 and TRBJ2-7; perhaps TRBD2 as D (5 bases). Trimming pared 5 bases from V and 0 bases from J, leaving 14 bases between. This CDR3 has 15 residues. The germline V gene encodes CDR1 MNHEY and CDR2 SVGAGI. This CDR3 reads CASSRLSETSYEQYF. Written as DNA, the CDR3 is TGTGCCAGCAGTCGACTTAGCGAAACCTCCTACGAGCAGTACTTC.

The sample holds one count of this clone. The chain couples TRBV5-1 to TRBJ2-5, with a tentative D call TRBD2 (8 bases). V lost 4 bases to trimming and J lost 4 bases, with 14 bases between them. CDR1 and CDR2 from the germline V gene are SGHRS and YFSETQ. The CDR3 spans 14 residues. For the CDR3, the DNA is TGCGCCAGCAGCACCGGGAGGGGGCTAGAGACCCAGTACTTC. It encodes CASSTGRGLETQYF.

The chain uses TRBV7-2 and TRBJ1-3; D is perhaps TRBD1 (5 bases). Per the germline V gene, CDR1 is SGHTA and CDR2 is FQGNSA. V gave up 5 bases and J gave up 2 bases, with 13 bases separating them. The CDR3 consists of 15 residues. The CDR3 here is CASSLPGRAGNTIYF. The CDR3 DNA follows: TGTGCCAGCAGCCTCCCGGGCAGGGCTGGAAACACCATATATTTT.

This clone was seen only once. V and J are TRBV5-6 and TRBJ1-3; 9 nucleotides agree with TRBD1. CDR3 size: 15 residues. J was trimmed by 3 bases and V by 3 bases; bases with no gene match: 4. Germline loops: CDR1 SGHDT, CDR2 YYEEEE. CDR3 protein: CASSWTGVGGNTIYF. The CDR3 DNA sequence: TGTGCCAGCAGCTGGACAGGGGTGGGTGGAAACACCATATATTTT.

This clone occurred a few times. The chain couples TRBV19 to TRBJ2-7, with TRBD1 as a possible D gene (6 bases). Trimming cost V 5 bases and J 4 bases, with 18 bases left between them. CDR3 length equals 15 residues. CDR1 and CDR2 (germline): LNHDA, SQIVND (reference sequence). CDR3 amino acids: CASSPPGTPFYEQYF. CDR3 nucleotide sequence: TGTGCCAGTAGTCCTCCCGGGACACCCTTTTACGAGCAGTACTTC.

This chain joins TRBV19 and TRBJ2-7, with no clear D. This CDR3 spans 12 amino acids. The ends were cut back, 6 bases at V and 2 bases at J, with 8 bases in the middle. Germline CDR1 is LNHDA and CDR2 is SQIVND (reference sequence). Here the CDR3 reads CASRDTTYEQYF. CDR3 coding DNA: TGTGCCAGTAGAGACACAACCTACGAGCAGTACTTC.

The genes are TRBV5-1 and TRBJ1-5; perhaps TRBD1 as D (5 bases). V gave up 0 bases and J gave up 10 bases, with 11 bases separating them. The germline V gene encodes CDR1 SGHRS and CDR2 YFSETQ. The CDR3 loop spans 13 amino acids. Here the CDR3 DNA reads TGCGCCAGCAGCTTGGATCAGGGTGGCCCCCAGCATTTT. It translates to CASSLDQGGPQHF.

The genes are TRBV7-9 and TRBJ1-1; D uncertain. Trimming pared 4 bases from V and 6 bases from J, leaving 12 bases between. CDR3 length: 13 amino acids. Germline lookup yields CDR1 SEHNR and CDR2 FQNEAQ (reference sequence). CDR3 DNA: TGTGCCAGCAGCTCGGGAGTTGGGTCTGAAGCTTTCTTT. Translating gives CASSSGVGSEAFF. Together with reference TRBV7-9 and TRBJ1-1, the CDR3 gives the full variable domain: DTGVSQNPRHKITKRGQNVTFRCDPISEHNRLYWYRQTLGQGPEFLTYFQNEAQLEKSRLLSDRFSAERPKGSFSTLEIQRTEQGDSAMYLCASSSGVGSEAFFGQGTRLTVV.

The chain couples TRBV6-5 to TRBJ1-1; the D is unclear. V shed 6 bases and J shed 2 bases, with 10 bases lying between them. The CDR3 is made up of 13 amino acids. CDR1 MNHEY and CDR2 SVGAGI come from the germline V gene. The CDR3 sequence: CASSPLSNTEAFF. The CDR3, as DNA: TGTGCCAGCAGCCCCCTTAGCAACACTGAAGCTTTCTTT.

The rearrangement uses TRBV6-6 and TRBJ1-2; D possibly corresponds to TRBD1 (6 bases). The CDR3 covers 15 residues. V was pared by 6 bases and J by 6 bases, with 20 bases between. Looked up from germline, CDR1 is MNHNY and CDR2 is SVGAGI (reference sequence). Here the CDR3 DNA reads TGTGCCAGCAGACTTTCTGGAAAGGGGGGGGATGGCTACACCTTC. Its protein is CASRLSGKGGDGYTF.

The chain employs TRBV9 and TRBJ2-1; 7 bases align to TRBD1. The ends lost 1 base at V and 9 bases at J; junction bases unmatched: 7. The CDR3 sequence is 14 residues long. Germline values: CDR1 SGDLS, CDR2 YYNGEE. CDR3 amino acids: CASSVRTGRGEQFF. The DNA for the CDR3 is TGTGCCAGCAGCGTAAGGACAGGTCGGGGTGAGCAGTTCTTC.

At least ten counts were recorded for this clone. The rearrangement uses TRBV30 and TRBJ2-2; maybe TRBD2 (5 bases). This CDR3 contains 18 residues. V was trimmed by 0 bases and J by 2 bases, leaving 19 bases between them. The germline V gene encodes CDR1 GTSNPN and CDR2 SVGIG (reference sequence). Here the CDR3 reads CAWSVLGLGPTNTGELFF. The CDR3 DNA reads as TGTGCCTGGAGTGTACTAGGACTCGGACCAACTAACACCGGGGAGCTGTTTTTT.

V usage is TRBV11-2 and J usage is TRBJ1-4, with D tentatively TRBD1 (6 bases). Germline CDR1 is SGHAT and CDR2 is FQNNGV. This CDR3 is 14 amino acids long. Trimming shortened V by 6 bases and J by 6 bases, and 14 bases separated the two germline ends. CDR3 sequence reads: CASSRGAFYEKLFF. The CDR3 DNA sequence: TGTGCCAGCAGTCGGGGGGCTTTTTATGAAAAACTGTTTTTT.

This clone was observed once. This rearrangement joins TRBV6-5 to TRBJ1-2; 10 nucleotides match TRBD1. CDR3 size: 12 residues. Germline lookup yields CDR1 MNHEY and CDR2 SVGAGI. After removal of 5 bases from V and 14 bases from J, the junction contained 8 bases not matched to a gene. The CDR3 nucleotides read TGTGCCAGCAGTCGACAGGGGGCGCGTCTGACCTTC. As protein: CASSRQGARLTF.

The genes are TRBV6-5 and TRBJ1-5; possibly TRBD1 for D (5 bases). Trimming removed 6 bases at V and 2 bases at J, with 11 bases between. This CDR3 region has 14 residues. CDR1 is MNHEY, CDR2 SVGAGI, per germline. DNA for the CDR3: TGTGCCAGCAGCGTCCAGGGTGGCAATCAGCCCCAGCATTTT. It yields the protein CASSVQGGNQPQHF.

This rearrangement joins TRBV5-1 to TRBJ1-2, with D perhaps matching TRBD1 (6 bases). The germline V and J ends were trimmed by 4 bases and 4 bases, with 14 bases remaining between them. This CDR3 spans 14 amino acids. Germline loops: CDR1 SGHRS, CDR2 YFSETQ. CDR3 loop: CASSPGGGSYGYTF. CDR3 bases: TGCGCCAGCAGCCCAGGCGGGGGCAGCTATGGCTACACCTTC.

V gene TRBV10-3 combines with J gene TRBJ1-1; tentative D call: TRBD1 (5 bases). The V and J ends lost 11 bases and 9 bases respectively, with 19 bases between them. Germline V CDR1 and CDR2: ENHRY, SYGVKD. This CDR3 spans 12 amino acids. In nucleotides, the CDR3 is TGTGCCTCCAAGGACGGGCAGGGAAAAGCTTTCTTT. Protein sequence: CASKDGQGKAFF.

The chain has TRBV19 and TRBJ1-3; D is perhaps TRBD1 (6 bases). Germline V gene data show CDR1 as LNHDA and CDR2 as SQIVND (reference sequence). V lost 3 bases and J lost 7, with 16 bases in between. CDR3 size: 15 residues. The CDR3 protein is CASSIGGRVLNTIYF. CDR3 coding DNA: TGTGCCAGTAGTATCGGGGGGCGCGTTTTGAACACCATATATTTT.

This clone came up once. The chain uses TRBV28 and TRBJ2-7; a possible D gene is TRBD2 (7 bases). The germline V gene has CDR1 MDHEN and CDR2 SYDVKM. V was trimmed by 4 bases and J by 3 bases, leaving 19 bases between them. The CDR3 covers 16 residues. CDR3 in amino acids: CASSSKWGGGYYEQYF. CDR3 nucleotide sequence: TGTGCCAGCAGTTCAAAATGGGGCGGGGGCTACTACGAGCAGTACTTC.

This sequence joins TRBV5-1 and TRBJ1-6; perhaps TRBD1 as D (6 bases). The CDR3 spans 15 residues. The V and J ends lost 4 bases and 5 bases respectively, with 13 bases between them. From germline, CDR1 is SGHRS and CDR2 YFSETQ. CDR3 sequence (DNA): TGCGCCAGCAGCCACTACAGGGACCATAATTCACCCCTCCACTTT. Protein sequence: CASSHYRDHNSPLHF.

V is TRBV6-1 and J is TRBJ1-1; maybe TRBD1 (6 bases). This CDR3 comprises 15 residues. The germline gives CDR1 MNHNS, CDR2 SASEGT. V was pared by 3 bases and J by 3 bases, with 14 bases between. CDR3 nucleotides: TGTGCCAGCAGTGACGGGGGGGCGGCGGACACTGAAGCTTTCTTT. This encodes CASSDGGAADTEAFF.

The V and J genes are TRBV14 and TRBJ2-2, with unresolved D. Trimming left V 1 base short and J 2 bases short, with 11 bases between. This CDR3 is 16 amino acids long. Looked up from germline, CDR1 is SGHDN and CDR2 is FVKESK. The CDR3 is CASSQVSASNTGELFF. CDR3 nucleotide sequence: TGTGCCAGCAGCCAAGTGTCAGCGTCTAACACCGGGGAGCTGTTTTTT.